The rows below give T cell receptor beta chains drawn from one sample of a study of regulatory T cells in long-lasting Graves disease. TCRdb passed the multiplex PCR reads through MiXCR, listing each CDR3 protein once. The sample has approximately 250,000 distinct CDR3 sequences, roughly 18% seen once. The sequences come from peripheral blood mononuclear cells (PBMCs), collected at new diagnosis, from a patient treated with antithyroid drugs. Source of these receptors: a female donor with Graves disease. CDR3s include the opening cysteine and the closing phenylalanine or tryptophan. D genes are given only for firm matches. Size tells how often a clone was seen (once, few, many) or the class of an expanded clone, and some rows leave it out.

size	J	D	V	CDR3	DNA
many	TRBJ1-2	NA	TRBV6-1	CASSNPRGSYGYTF	TGTGCCAGCAGTAATCCCAGGGGTTCGTATGGCTACACCTTC
many	TRBJ2-7	TRBD2	TRBV10-3	CAISSSGMAQYF	TGTGCCATCAGTTCAAGCGGGATGGCGCAGTACTTC
few	TRBJ1-2	NA	TRBV4-1	CASSDRGLGTTYGYTF	TGCGCCAGCAGCGATAGGGGTCTCGGGACAACATATGGCTACACCTTC
many	TRBJ1-4	TRBD1	TRBV13	CASSLTGDEKLFF	TGTGCCAGCAGCTTAACAGGGGACGAAAAACTGTTTTTT
NA	TRBJ2-7	TRBD1	TRBV6-1	CASRLGGTGGGEQYF	TGTGCCAGCAGGCTGGGGGGGACAGGGGGAGGCGAGCAGTACTTC
NA	TRBJ2-7	NA	TRBV20-1	CSAESRRSYEQYF	TGCAGTGCGGAATCTCGCAGGAGCTACGAGCAGTACTTC
NA	TRBJ1-6	NA	TRBV7-3	CASSLVGAAGSYNSPLHF	TGTGCCAGCAGCCTAGTTGGGGCAGCCGGCTCCTATAATTCACCCCTCCACTTT
NA	TRBJ2-2	TRBD2	TRBV5-4	CASSLEGLAGVAGELFF	TGTGCCAGCAGCTTGGAAGGACTAGCGGGAGTTGCGGGGGAGCTGTTTTTT
many	TRBJ1-1	TRBD1	TRBV5-5	CASSQTGDGNTEAFF	TGTGCCAGCAGCCAGACAGGGGACGGGAACACTGAAGCTTTCTTT
many	TRBJ2-4	TRBD1	TRBV7-3	CASSTGEGNIQYF	TGTGCCAGCAGCACAGGGGAAGGGAACATTCAGTACTTC
many	TRBJ2-1	TRBD2	TRBV2	CASSEDPGLAGYEQFF	TGTGCCAGCAGTGAAGATCCGGGACTAGCGGGGTATGAGCAGTTCTTC
many	TRBJ1-4	TRBD1	TRBV12-3/TRBV12-4	CASSPTGPNEKLFF	TGTGCCAGCAGTCCGACAGGGCCTAATGAAAAACTGTTTTTT
many	TRBJ2-1	TRBD2	TRBV24-1	CATSDGRRLAGYNEQFF	TGTGCCACCAGTGATGGGAGAAGACTAGCGGGCTACAATGAGCAGTTCTTC
many	TRBJ2-2	TRBD2	TRBV2	CASLAGENTGELFF	TGTGCCAGCCTAGCGGGAGAGAACACCGGGGAGCTGTTTTTT
NA	TRBJ1-6	NA	TRBV18	CASSVRDNNSPPHF	TGTGCCAGCTCAGTCCGGGATAATAATTCACCCCCCCACTTT
few	TRBJ2-1	NA	TRBV10-1	CASSAPGAPQFF	TGCGCCAGCAGTGCCCCGGGAGCGCCCCAGTTCTTC
NA	TRBJ2-4	TRBD1	TRBV6-2/TRBV6-3	CASSSDRGKRENIQYF	TGTGCCAGCAGTAGCGACAGGGGAAAGCGGGAAAACATTCAGTACTTC
many	TRBJ2-2	TRBD1	TRBV19	CAIETGKTGSGELFF	TGTGCCATCGAGACAGGGAAGACTGGTTCCGGGGAGCTGTTTTTT